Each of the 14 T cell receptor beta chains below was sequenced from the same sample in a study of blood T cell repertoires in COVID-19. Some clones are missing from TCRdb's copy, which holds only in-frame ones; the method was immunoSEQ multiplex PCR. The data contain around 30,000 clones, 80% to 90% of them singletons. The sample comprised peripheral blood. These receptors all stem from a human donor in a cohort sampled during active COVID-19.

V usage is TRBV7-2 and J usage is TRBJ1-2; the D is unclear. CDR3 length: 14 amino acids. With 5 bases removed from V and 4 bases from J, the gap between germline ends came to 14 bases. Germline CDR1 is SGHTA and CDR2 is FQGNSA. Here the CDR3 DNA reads TGTGCCAGCAGCCCCCACGACGGGATCTATGGCTACACCTTC. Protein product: CASSPHDGIYGYTF.

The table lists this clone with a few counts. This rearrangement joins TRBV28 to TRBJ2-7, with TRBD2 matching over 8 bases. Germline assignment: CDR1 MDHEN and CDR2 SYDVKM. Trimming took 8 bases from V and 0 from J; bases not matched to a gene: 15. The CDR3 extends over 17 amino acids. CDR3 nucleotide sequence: TGTGCCAGCTCGACGTGGGTAGCGGGGCCCCCCTCCTACGAGCAGTACTTC. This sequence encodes CASSTWVAGPPSYEQYF.

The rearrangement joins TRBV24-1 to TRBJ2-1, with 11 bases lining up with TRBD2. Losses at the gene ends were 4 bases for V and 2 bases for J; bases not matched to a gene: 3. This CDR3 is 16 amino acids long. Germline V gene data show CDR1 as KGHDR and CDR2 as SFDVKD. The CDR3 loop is CATSELAGAAYNEQFF. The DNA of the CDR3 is TGTGCCACCAGTGAACTAGCGGGGGCGGCCTACAATGAGCAGTTCTTC.

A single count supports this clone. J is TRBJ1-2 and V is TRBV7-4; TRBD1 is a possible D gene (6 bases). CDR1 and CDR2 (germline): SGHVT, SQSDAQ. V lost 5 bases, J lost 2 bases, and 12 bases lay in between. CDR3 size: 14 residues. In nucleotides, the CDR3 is TGTGCCAGCAGCCTTGGGGGGGCAAACTATGGCTACACCTTC. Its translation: CASSLGGANYGYTF.

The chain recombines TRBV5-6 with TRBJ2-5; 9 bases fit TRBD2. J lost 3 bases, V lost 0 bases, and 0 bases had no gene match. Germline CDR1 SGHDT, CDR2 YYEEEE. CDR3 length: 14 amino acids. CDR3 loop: CASSLASGEETQYF. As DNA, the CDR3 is TGTGCCAGCAGCTTGGCTAGCGGGGAAGAGACCCAGTACTTC.

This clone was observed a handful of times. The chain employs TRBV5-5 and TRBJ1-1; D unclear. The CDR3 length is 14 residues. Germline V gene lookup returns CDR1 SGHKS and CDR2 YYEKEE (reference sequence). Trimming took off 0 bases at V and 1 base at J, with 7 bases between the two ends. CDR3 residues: CASSLGAGNTEAFF. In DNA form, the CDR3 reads TGTGCCAGCAGCTTGGGGGCGGGGAACACTGAAGCTTTCTTT.

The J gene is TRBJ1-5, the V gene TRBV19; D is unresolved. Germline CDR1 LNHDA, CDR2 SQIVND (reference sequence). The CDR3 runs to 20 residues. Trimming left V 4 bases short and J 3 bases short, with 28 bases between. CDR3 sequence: CASSTRSSLEAERFNQPQHF. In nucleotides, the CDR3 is TGTGCCAGTAGTACTCGGTCAAGTTTGGAGGCCGAAAGATTCAATCAGCCCCAGCATTTT.

The CDR3 DNA is TGTGCCAGCAGTTTGCGGGGGGCGGGGACTGAAGCTTTCTTT. Translating it yields CASSLRGAGTEAFF. This chain uses TRBV27 with TRBJ1-1; a possible D gene is TRBD1 (6 bases). CDR3 length equals 14 residues. V was clipped by 3 bases and J by 5 bases, with 13 bases between them. CDR1 is MNHEY and CDR2 is SMNVEV in the germline V gene (reference sequence).

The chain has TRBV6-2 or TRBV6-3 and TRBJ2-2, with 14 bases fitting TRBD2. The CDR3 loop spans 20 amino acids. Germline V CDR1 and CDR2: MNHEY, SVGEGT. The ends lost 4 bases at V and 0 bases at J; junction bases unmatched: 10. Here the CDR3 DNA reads TGTGCCAGCAGTTTCAACCGACTAGCGGGGGGGAGGGCGAACACCGGGGAGCTGTTTTTT. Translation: CASSFNRLAGGRANTGELFF.

The CDR3 DNA reads TGTGCCAGCACCCCACAGGGCGGGTATGGCTACACCTTC. This translates into CASTPQGGYGYTF. The chain has TRBV12-3 or TRBV12-4 and TRBJ1-2; possible D gene TRBD1, 6 bases. The CDR3 extends over 13 amino acids. The V end lost 7 bases, the J end lost 5 bases, and 14 bases lay between the germline ends.

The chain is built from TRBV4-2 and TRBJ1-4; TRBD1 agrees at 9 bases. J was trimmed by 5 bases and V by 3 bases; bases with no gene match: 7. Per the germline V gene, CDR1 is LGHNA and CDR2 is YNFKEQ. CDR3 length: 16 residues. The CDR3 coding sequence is TGTGCCAGCAGCCAGGATACAGGGGGCCGAAATGAAAAACTGTTTTTT. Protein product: CASSQDTGGRNEKLFF.

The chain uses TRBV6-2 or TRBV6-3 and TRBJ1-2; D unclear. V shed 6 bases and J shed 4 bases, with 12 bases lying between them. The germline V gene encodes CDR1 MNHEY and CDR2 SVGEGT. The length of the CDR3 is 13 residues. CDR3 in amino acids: CASSYRETYGYTF. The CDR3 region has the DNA TGTGCCAGCAGCTATCGGGAAACCTATGGCTACACCTTC.

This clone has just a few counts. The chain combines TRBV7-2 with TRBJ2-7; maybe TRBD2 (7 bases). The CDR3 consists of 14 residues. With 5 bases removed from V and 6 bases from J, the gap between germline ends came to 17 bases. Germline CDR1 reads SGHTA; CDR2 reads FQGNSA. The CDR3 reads CASSPWAGAGEQYF. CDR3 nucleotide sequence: TGTGCCAGCAGCCCATGGGCGGGGGCGGGCGAGCAGTACTTC.

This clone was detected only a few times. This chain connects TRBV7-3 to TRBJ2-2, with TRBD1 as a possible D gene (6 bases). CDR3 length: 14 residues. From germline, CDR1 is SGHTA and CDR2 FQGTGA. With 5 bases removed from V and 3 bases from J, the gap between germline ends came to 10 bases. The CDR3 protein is CASSRDRYTGELFF. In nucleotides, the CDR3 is TGTGCCAGCAGCCGAGACAGGTACACCGGGGAGCTGTTTTTT.